This T cell receptor beta chain was identified during a study of cytomegalovirus exposure and HLA in healthy donors. The sample holds a few counts of this clone. The antigen remains undetermined. V was clipped by 1 base and J by 5 bases, with 13 bases between them. Germline CDR1 reads SGHNT; CDR2 reads YYREEE (reference sequence). CDR3 size: 14 residues. The study, taken as a whole, reports: Clonal expansion, a later analysis showed, was greater in HLA-associated TCR beta chains than in equally common others. The authors assumed roughly uniform sequencing depth across donors for presence/absence analyses. Previously analyzed data showed that most TCR beta V segments were productive at a frequency of about 87% or about 30%. In a later analysis, TCR beta V- and J-gene trimming was associated with a missense DCLRE1C variant.

60 Vbeta and 13 Jbeta primers were used in PCR. Here immunoSEQ multiplex PCR was the method, and the copy in TCRdb shows in-frame clones only, minus some. The table includes 45,000 to 65,000 clones, around 70% detected once. The J gene is TRBJ2-7, the V gene TRBV5-4; maybe TRBD2 (7 bases). What was sequenced was PBMCs. The sequence derives from a man aged 18 to 29 in good health and CMV-seronegative. CDR3 nucleotides: TGTGCCAGCAGCTTGAGGGGGGGCGCGCACGAGCAGTACTTC. Translated: CASSLRGGAHEQYF. Variable domain in full (rest from reference TRBV5-4 and TRBJ2-7): ETGVTQSPTHLIKTRGQQVTLRCSSQSGHNTVSWYQQALGQGPQFIFQYYREEENGRGNFPPRFSGLQFPNYSSELNVNALELDDSALYLCASSLRGGAHEQYFGPGTRLTVT.